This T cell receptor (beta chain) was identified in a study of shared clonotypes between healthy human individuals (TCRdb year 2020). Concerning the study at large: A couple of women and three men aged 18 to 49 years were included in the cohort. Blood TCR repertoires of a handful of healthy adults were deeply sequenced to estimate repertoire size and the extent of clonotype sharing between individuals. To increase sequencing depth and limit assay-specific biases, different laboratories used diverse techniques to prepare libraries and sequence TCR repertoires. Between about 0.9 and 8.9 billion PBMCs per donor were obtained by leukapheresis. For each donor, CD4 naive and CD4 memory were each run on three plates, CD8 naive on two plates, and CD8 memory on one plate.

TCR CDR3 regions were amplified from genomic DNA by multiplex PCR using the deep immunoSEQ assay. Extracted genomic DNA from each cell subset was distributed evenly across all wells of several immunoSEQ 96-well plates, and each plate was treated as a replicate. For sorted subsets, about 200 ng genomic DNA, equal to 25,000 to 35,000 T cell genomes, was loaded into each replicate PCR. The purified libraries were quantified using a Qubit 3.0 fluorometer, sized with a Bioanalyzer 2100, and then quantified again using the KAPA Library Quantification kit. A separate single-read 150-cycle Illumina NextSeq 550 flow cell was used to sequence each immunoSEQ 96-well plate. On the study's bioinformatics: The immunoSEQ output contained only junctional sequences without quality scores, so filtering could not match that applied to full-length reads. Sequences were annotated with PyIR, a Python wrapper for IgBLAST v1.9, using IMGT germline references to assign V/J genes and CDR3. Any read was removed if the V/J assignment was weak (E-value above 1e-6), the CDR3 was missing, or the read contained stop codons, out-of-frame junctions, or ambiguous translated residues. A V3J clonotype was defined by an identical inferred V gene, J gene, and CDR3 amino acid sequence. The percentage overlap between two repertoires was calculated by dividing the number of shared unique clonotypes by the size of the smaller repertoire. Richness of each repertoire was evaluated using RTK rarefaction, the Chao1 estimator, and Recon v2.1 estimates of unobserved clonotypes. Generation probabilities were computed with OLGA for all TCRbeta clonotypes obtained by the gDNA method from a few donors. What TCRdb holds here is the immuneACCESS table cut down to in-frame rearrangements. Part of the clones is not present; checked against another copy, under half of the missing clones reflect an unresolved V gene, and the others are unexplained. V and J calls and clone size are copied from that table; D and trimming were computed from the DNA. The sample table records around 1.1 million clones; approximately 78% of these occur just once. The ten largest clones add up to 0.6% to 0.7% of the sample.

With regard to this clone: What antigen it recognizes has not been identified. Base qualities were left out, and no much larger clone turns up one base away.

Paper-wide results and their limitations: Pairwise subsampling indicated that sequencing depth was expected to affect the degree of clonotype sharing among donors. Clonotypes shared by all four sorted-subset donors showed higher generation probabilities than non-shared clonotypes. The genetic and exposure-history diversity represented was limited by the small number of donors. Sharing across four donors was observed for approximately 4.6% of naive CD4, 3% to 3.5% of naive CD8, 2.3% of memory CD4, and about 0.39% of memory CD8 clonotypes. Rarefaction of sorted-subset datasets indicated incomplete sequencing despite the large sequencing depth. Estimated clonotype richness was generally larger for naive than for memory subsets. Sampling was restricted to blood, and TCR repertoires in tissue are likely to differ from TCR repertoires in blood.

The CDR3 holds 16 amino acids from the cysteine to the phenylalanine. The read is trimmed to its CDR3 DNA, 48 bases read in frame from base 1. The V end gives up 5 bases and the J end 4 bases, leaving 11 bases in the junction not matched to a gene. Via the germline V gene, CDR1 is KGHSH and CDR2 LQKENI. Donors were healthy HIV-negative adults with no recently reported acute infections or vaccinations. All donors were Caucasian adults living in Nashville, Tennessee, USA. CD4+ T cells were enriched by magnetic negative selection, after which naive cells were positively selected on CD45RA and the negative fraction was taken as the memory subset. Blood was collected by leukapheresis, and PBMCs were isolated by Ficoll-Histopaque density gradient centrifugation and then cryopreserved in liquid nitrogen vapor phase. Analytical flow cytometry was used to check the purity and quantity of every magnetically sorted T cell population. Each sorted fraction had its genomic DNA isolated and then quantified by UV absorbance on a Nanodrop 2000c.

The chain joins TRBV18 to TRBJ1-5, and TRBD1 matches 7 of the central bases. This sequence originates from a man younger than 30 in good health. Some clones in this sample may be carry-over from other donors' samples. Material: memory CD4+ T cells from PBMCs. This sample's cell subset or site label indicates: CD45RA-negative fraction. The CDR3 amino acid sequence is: CASSAQGGANNQPQHF. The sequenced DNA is TGTGCCAGCTCAGCTCAGGGGGGGGCAAATAATCAGCCCCAGCATTTT.